This is a list of T cell receptor beta chains from one sample in a study of T cell changes during pregnancy in multiple sclerosis. Clones were read by immunoSEQ multiplex PCR, and TCRdb kept only the in-frame ones, dropping some. The sample includes 50,000 to 65,000 clones, 90% seen only once; the top ten take approximately 2.8%. The sample here was CD8+ T cells from peripheral blood mononuclear cells, taken before pregnancy. These receptors were taken from a female donor with multiple sclerosis, enrolled in a pregnancy study. CDR3s include the opening cysteine and the closing phenylalanine or tryptophan. The order of the fields is D gene, clone size, J gene, V gene, CDR3 protein, CDR3 DNA. D genes are given only for firm matches. Rows give clone size only sometimes, using once, few, many, or a class for an expanded clone.

NA NA TRBJ2-7 TRBV4-1 CASSHPEGEQYF TGCGCCAGCAGCCACCCGGAGGGCGAGCAGTACTTC
NA NA TRBJ1-6 TRBV4-3 CASSQVGNHNSPLHF TGCGCCAGCAGCCAAGTGGGCAATCATAATTCACCCCTCCACTTT
NA NA TRBJ2-7 TRBV5-5 CASSFPGNYEQYF TGTGCCAGCAGCTTTCCAGGGAATTACGAGCAGTACTTC
NA few TRBJ1-1 TRBV7-6 CASSPWGEGAEAFF TGTGCCAGCAGTCCCTGGGGGGAAGGGGCTGAAGCTTTCTTT
TRBD1 NA TRBJ2-5 TRBV27 CASSFGTGSGETQYF TGTGCCAGCAGTTTCGGGACAGGCTCGGGTGAGACCCAGTACTTC
TRBD2 once TRBJ2-1 TRBV7-9 CASSSVLRGVSYNEQFF TGTGCCAGCAGCTCGGTCCTCCGGGGGGTATCCTACAATGAGCAGTTCTTC
NA NA TRBJ2-2 TRBV14 CASSQAAGELFF TGTGCCAGCAGCCAGGCGGCCGGGGAGCTGTTTTTT
NA NA TRBJ2-5 TRBV10-3 CAISGDSGVEETQYF TGTGCCATCAGTGGGGACTCGGGGGTGGAAGAGACCCAGTACTTC
NA NA TRBJ2-7 TRBV5-1 CASQDNYEQYF TGCGCCAGCCAGGACAACTACGAGCAGTACTTC
NA NA TRBJ1-3 TRBV25-1 CASSGRWGESSGNTIYF TGTGCCAGCAGTGGACGCTGGGGGGAAAGCTCTGGAAACACCATATATTTT
NA NA TRBJ1-1 TRBV27 CASSLTGSGNTEAFF TGTGCCAGCAGTTTAACAGGGTCGGGGAACACTGAAGCTTTCTTT
NA NA TRBJ1-2 TRBV9 CASSASDSSYGYTF TGTGCCAGCAGCGCCTCGGACAGCAGCTATGGCTACACCTTC
TRBD1 NA TRBJ2-2 TRBV4-3 CASRRTGAAGELFF TGCGCCAGCAGGCGCACAGGGGCGGCCGGGGAGCTGTTTTTT
TRBD1 NA TRBJ1-1 TRBV11-2 CASSFGTGIVMNTEAFF TGTGCCAGCAGCTTTGGGACAGGGATAGTTATGAACACTGAAGCTTTCTTT
TRBD2 NA TRBJ2-5 TRBV4-1 CASSQEGRGEETQYF TGCGCCAGCAGCCAAGAAGGCCGGGGGGAAGAGACCCAGTACTTC
NA NA TRBJ1-1 TRBV27 CASSSRGAGVNTEAFF TGTGCCAGCAGTTCCAGGGGCGCCGGGGTGAACACTGAAGCTTTCTTT
TRBD1 NA TRBJ1-2 TRBV7-8 CASSLSGQGTYGYTF TGTGCCAGCAGCTTATCGGGACAGGGTACCTATGGCTACACCTTC
TRBD2 NA TRBJ2-7 TRBV2 CASISHARGTSGGTEQYF TGTGCCAGCATCTCGCACGCTCGGGGGACTAGCGGGGGGACCGAGCAGTACTTC
TRBD1 NA TRBJ1-5 TRBV15 CAIAAGGDQPQHF TGTGCCATCGCCGCAGGGGGCGATCAGCCCCAGCATTTT
NA NA TRBJ1-2 TRBV14 CASSPGANYGYTF TGTGCCAGCAGCCCGGGGGCTAACTATGGCTACACCTTC
NA NA TRBJ2-3 TRBV7-9 CASSVTGYTDTQYF TGTGCCAGCAGCGTCACGGGATACACAGATACGCAGTATTTT
TRBD2 NA TRBJ2-1 TRBV5-6 CASSLPSGGAYEQFF TGTGCCAGCAGCTTGCCAAGCGGGGGGGCCTATGAGCAGTTCTTC
TRBD2 NA TRBJ2-1 TRBV5-1 CASSYTSGGYNEQFF TGCGCCAGCAGCTACACTAGCGGGGGGTACAATGAGCAGTTCTTC
NA NA TRBJ1-1 TRBV6-6 CASSYTGHQENTEAFF TGTGCCAGCAGTTACACGGGACACCAGGAGAACACTGAAGCTTTCTTT
NA NA TRBJ1-1 TRBV13 CASSHPGTEAFF TGTGCCAGCAGCCACCCGGGAACGGAAGCTTTCTTT
NA NA TRBJ1-2 TRBV25-1 CASSDVTGTPNYGYTF TGTGCCAGCAGTGACGTCACAGGGACCCCTAACTATGGCTACACCTTC
NA NA TRBJ2-5 TRBV27 CASSPIGREGWETQYF TGTGCCAGCAGCCCGATAGGCAGGGAAGGTTGGGAGACCCAGTACTTC
NA NA TRBJ1-5 TRBV4-2 CASSQDLNQPQHF TGTGCCAGCAGCCAAGATCTCAATCAGCCCCAGCATTTT
NA NA TRBJ1-5 TRBV19 CASSAGTLSNQPQHF TGTGCCAGTAGTGCCGGGACACTTAGCAATCAGCCCCAGCATTTT
TRBD2 once TRBJ2-7 TRBV27 CASSGGYEQYF TGTGCCAGCAGCGGGGGGTACGAGCAGTACTTC
TRBD2 NA TRBJ2-2 TRBV7-3 CASSLKFGAGLGGELFF TGTGCCAGCAGCTTAAAATTCGGAGCGGGGTTGGGCGGGGAGCTGTTTTTT